The 22 T cell receptor beta chains below all came from one sample that was sequenced in a study of T-cell reconstitution after alpha-beta-depleted transplantation in children. Unique molecular identifiers tagged the TCRbeta library. TCRdb ran MiXCR on the PCR reads and lists one entry per CDR3 protein. The table shows about a million distinct CDR3 sequences, with under 30% occurring only once. The material sequenced was PBMCs, mostly from graft donor cells, taken 360 days after TCRalphabeta/CD19-depleted stem cell transplant. The receptors derive from a boy under two years old who had a stem cell transplant for SCID, so the T cells may come from the graft donor.

This clonotype occurred a few times. V gene TRBV20-1 combines with J gene TRBJ2-3; D remains unclear. The CDR3 contains 15 residues. Trimming shortened V by 0 bases and J by 2 bases, and 12 bases separated the two germline ends. Germline CDR1 DFQATT, CDR2 SNEGSKA (reference sequence). This chain's CDR3 is CSARDARTSTDTQYF. The CDR3 DNA is TGCAGTGCTAGAGATGCCCGGACCTCCACAGATACGCAGTATTTT.

The gene calls are TRBV5-6 and TRBJ2-1; 10 nucleotides line up with TRBD2. The germline V gene encodes CDR1 SGHDT and CDR2 YYEEEE. V dropped 0 bases and J dropped 4; count of bases not matched to a gene: 4. The CDR3 contains 16 residues. The CDR3 loop is CASSLAGAGGYNEQFF. In DNA, the CDR3 is TGTGCCAGCAGCTTGGCCGGAGCGGGGGGGTACAATGAGCAGTTCTTC.

This clonotype came up a few times. The chain uses TRBV5-1 and TRBJ2-3; possible D gene TRBD2, 6 bases. The ends were cut back, 4 bases at V and 0 bases at J, with 15 bases in the middle. The CDR3 extends over 16 amino acids. Looked up from germline, CDR1 is SGHRS and CDR2 is YFSETQ. The CDR3: CASSRRGSGSTDTQYF. The CDR3 DNA reads as TGCGCCAGCAGCCGACGGGGGAGCGGTAGCACAGATACGCAGTATTTT.

The V call is TRBV5-1, the J call TRBJ2-7; a weak D match, TRBD1 (6 bases). CDR1 and CDR2 from the germline V gene are SGHRS and YFSETQ. The CDR3 is 15 residues long. Trimming shortened V by 4 bases and J by 2 bases, and 16 bases separated the two germline ends. For the CDR3, the DNA is TGCGCCAGCAGCGTACTCGAGGGGGTAACCTACGAGCAGTACTTC. Amino acid sequence: CASSVLEGVTYEQYF.

This clonotype was detected only a few times. The chain is built from TRBV5-1 and TRBJ2-7; 8 bases align to TRBD2. Germline values: CDR1 SGHRS, CDR2 YFSETQ. CDR3 length: 16 residues. J gave up 2 bases and V 5 bases, and 12 bases lay outside the gene matches. CDR3 DNA sequence: TGCGCCAGCAGAGTAGGAGCTTCGGGGGGGCCCTACGAGCAGTACTTC. This gives the protein CASRVGASGGPYEQYF. Combining the CDR3 with reference TRBV5-1 and TRBJ2-7 gives the whole variable domain KAGVTQTPRYLIKTRGQQVTLSCSPISGHRSVSWYQQTPGQGLQFLFEYFSETQRNKGNFPGRFSGRQFSNSRSEMNVSTLELGDSALYLCASRVGASGGPYEQYFGPGTRLTVT.

The rearrangement uses TRBV5-1 and TRBJ2-1; 9 bases map to TRBD2. Unmatched junction bases numbered 13, after V lost 6 bases and J lost 9 bases. The V gene's germline CDR1 is SGHRS and CDR2 YFSETQ. The CDR3 is made up of 15 amino acids. The CDR3 here is CASISGGGGAFEQFF. CDR3 DNA sequence: TGCGCCAGCATATCCGGCGGCGGGGGGGCCTTTGAGCAGTTCTTC.

This clonotype was detected only a few times. This chain joins TRBV5-5 and TRBJ1-2; D is possibly TRBD1 (5 bases). The length of the CDR3 is 14 residues. Per germline, CDR1 SGHKS and CDR2 YYEKEE (reference sequence). Trimming removed 4 bases from V and 4 bases from J, with 14 bases in between. CDR3 sequence: CASSGGGYSYGYTF. Written as DNA, the CDR3 is TGTGCCAGCAGCGGCGGGGGGTATAGCTATGGCTACACCTTC.

The chain combines TRBV29-1 with TRBJ2-5; D is perhaps TRBD1 or TRBD2 (5 bases each). Looked up from germline, CDR1 is SQVTM and CDR2 is ANQGSEA. V lost 3 bases and J lost 1, with 9 bases in between. The CDR3 is made up of 13 amino acids. CDR3 coding DNA: TGCAGCGTTGATGCCGGGACCCAAGAGACCCAGTACTTC. It translates to CSVDAGTQETQYF.

The V and J genes are TRBV27 and TRBJ2-1, with D unresolved. The ends were cut back, 3 bases at V and 2 bases at J, with 8 bases in the middle. The CDR3 contains 14 residues. Germline lookup yields CDR1 MNHEY and CDR2 SMNVEV (reference sequence). Written as DNA, the CDR3 is TGTGCCAGCAGTTTTAGCCGGACCTACAATGAGCAGTTCTTC. This translates into CASSFSRTYNEQFF.

The V call is TRBV7-2, the J call TRBJ1-4; D is uncertain. The CDR3 totals 15 residues. Germline values: CDR1 SGHTA, CDR2 FQGNSA. V lost 1 base, J lost 4 bases, and 10 bases lay in between. DNA of the CDR3: TGTGCCAGCAGCTTAGTTCTGGGCAGTAATGAAAAACTGTTTTTT. Protein sequence: CASSLVLGSNEKLFF.

V usage is TRBV5-5 and J usage is TRBJ1-1; TRBD1 might be the D (5 bases). CDR3 length: 17 amino acids. In germline, CDR1 is SGHKS, CDR2 YYEKEE (reference sequence). The V gene lost 2 bases and the J gene lost 0 bases, with 17 bases spanning the gap. The CDR3 sequence is CASSLLGGGGMNTEAFF. For the CDR3, the DNA is TGTGCCAGCAGCTTATTAGGAGGCGGGGGGATGAACACTGAAGCTTTCTTT. The variable domain in full, with the rest retrieved from reference TRBV5-5 and TRBJ1-1, is DAGVTQSPTHLIKTRGQQVTLRCSPISGHKSVSWYQQVLGQGPQFIFQYYEKEERGRGNFPDRFSARQFPNYSSELNVNALLLGDSALYLCASSLLGGGGMNTEAFFGQGTRLTVV.

The chain employs TRBV7-9 and TRBJ2-2; possible D gene TRBD1, 6 bases. CDR3 length: 17 amino acids. Trimming pared 2 bases from V and 1 base from J, leaving 14 bases between. From germline, CDR1 is SEHNR and CDR2 FQNEAQ (reference sequence). The CDR3 here is CASSLYRGRGNTGELFF. The CDR3 DNA reads as TGTGCCAGCAGCTTATACCGGGGCAGGGGGAACACCGGGGAGCTGTTTTTT. Full variable domain (outside the CDR3, taken from reference TRBV7-9 and TRBJ2-2): DTGVSQNPRHKITKRGQNVTFRCDPISEHNRLYWYRQTLGQGPEFLTYFQNEAQLEKSRLLSDRFSAERPKGSFSTLEIQRTEQGDSAMYLCASSLYRGRGNTGELFFGEGSRLTVL.

This clonotype was seen only a few times. The chain carries TRBV20-1 and TRBJ2-7; D not certain. Looked up from germline, CDR1 is DFQATT and CDR2 is SNEGSKA (reference sequence). V lost 1 base, J lost 0 bases, and 10 bases lay in between. The CDR3 contains 14 residues. The CDR3 protein is CSARGPGSSYEQYF. DNA for the CDR3: TGCAGTGCTAGAGGCCCGGGCAGCTCCTACGAGCAGTACTTC.

This clonotype was picked up a small number of times. This sequence joins TRBV28 and TRBJ2-1; no definite D call. The germline V gene encodes CDR1 MDHEN and CDR2 SYDVKM. The V end was cut by 2 bases, the J end by 10 bases, with 15 bases between. This CDR3 is built from 14 residues. The CDR3 sequence is CASSLAPFTTEQFF. The CDR3 DNA follows: TGTGCCAGCAGTTTAGCCCCCTTCACGACAGAGCAGTTCTTC.

This clonotype was counted only a few times. For the CDR3, the DNA is TGCGCCAGCAGCCAAGATGGCAGTTACACTGAAGCTTTCTTT. Its protein is CASSQDGSYTEAFF. The rearrangement links TRBV4-1 to TRBJ1-1; D is unresolved. Germline V CDR1 and CDR2: MGHRA, YSYEKL. The CDR3 is made up of 14 amino acids. V shed 0 bases and J shed 3 bases, with 8 bases lying between them.

The chain links TRBV5-8 to TRBJ1-3, with D perhaps matching TRBD1 (5 bases). Trimming shortened V by 5 bases and J by 0 bases, and 15 bases separated the two germline ends. The germline V gene has CDR1 SGHTS and CDR2 YDEGEE. CDR3 size: 16 residues. The CDR3 here is CASSLPGRDSGNTIYF. The CDR3 DNA reads TGTGCCAGCAGTCTTCCAGGGCGGGACTCTGGAAACACCATATATTTT.

This clonotype occurred a few times. The genes are TRBV20-1 and TRBJ2-7; D remains unclear. The length of the CDR3 is 14 residues. With 3 bases removed from V and 1 base from J, the gap between germline ends came to 13 bases. Germline V gives CDR1 DFQATT, CDR2 SNEGSKA (reference sequence). As DNA, the CDR3 is TGCAGTGCTAGGCCCCCGGGTACTTCCTACGAGCAGTACTTC. Residues: CSARPPGTSYEQYF.

The chain links TRBV9 to TRBJ1-1; D perhaps matches TRBD1 (6 bases). V gave up 3 bases and J gave up 1 base, with 16 bases separating them. This CDR3 region has 16 residues. Germline assignment: CDR1 SGDLS and CDR2 YYNGEE. For the CDR3, the DNA is TGTGCCAGCAGCGCTGGAGTCCAGACAGGGAACACTGAAGCTTTCTTT. This translates into CASSAGVQTGNTEAFF.

This clonotype was counted a single time. The CDR3 DNA reads TGCAGCGGCCAGGGGACTAGCGGGGGAATTGGCACAGATACGCAGTATTTT. The encoded protein is CSGQGTSGGIGTDTQYF. The chain links TRBV29-1 to TRBJ2-3; 14 nucleotides match TRBD2. J was trimmed by 1 base and V by 7 bases; bases with no gene match: 10. In germline, CDR1 is SQVTM, CDR2 ANQGSEA. This CDR3 comprises 17 residues.

The chain is built from TRBV7-6 and TRBJ2-2, with 8 bases lining up with TRBD2. After removal of 1 base from V and 6 bases from J, the junction contained 4 bases not matched to a gene. The germline V gene encodes CDR1 SGHVS and CDR2 FNYEAQ. CDR3 length: 15 amino acids. DNA for the CDR3: TGTGCCAGCAGCTTAGGGGCAGCGGGGGCCGGGGAGCTGTTTTTT. It codes for CASSLGAAGAGELFF.

This clonotype was seen more than once but under ten times. This rearrangement joins TRBV7-8 to TRBJ2-7; TRBD2 agrees at 8 bases. Germline values: CDR1 SGHVS, CDR2 FQNEAQ. V was pared by 4 bases and J by 2 bases, with 7 bases of the junction left unmatched. The CDR3 spans 15 residues. In nucleotides, the CDR3 is TGTGCCAGCAGCTCCGGGGGGGACGGAGCCTACGAGCAGTACTTC. It encodes CASSSGGDGAYEQYF.

This clonotype was recorded a few times. The chain carries TRBV10-3 and TRBJ1-2; D is possibly TRBD1 (6 bases). The CDR3 is 14 amino acids. Trimming stripped 4 bases from V and 6 bases from J, with 15 bases between. Germline CDR1 ENHRY, CDR2 SYGVKD. In nucleotides, the CDR3 is TGTGCCATCAGTGCTAATCGGGGGGCGGATGGCTACACCTTC. Its protein is CAISANRGADGYTF.